This T cell receptor beta chain was captured in a study of blood T cell repertoires in COVID-19. Study information: From the United States, Italy and Spain came samples of acute and convalescent COVID-19.

The Seattle patients, enrolled during active infection, were followed longitudinally. Methods used by the authors: Amplification from reference gene primers served as the basis for estimated nucleated cell counts. Clones were sequenced by immunoSEQ multiplex PCR, and TCRdb holds only the in-frame ones, with some missing. The V and J calls and the clone size are those of that table, but D and trimming were determined from the DNA. The table has about 95,000 clones, roughly 76% seen once. The CDR3 is 15 amino acids. Germline CDR1 and CDR2: SGHNT and YYREEE (reference sequence). V dropped 2 bases and J dropped 7; count of bases not matched to a gene: 7.

The sequence was obtained from a man aged 80 or over with COVID-19, enrolled during active disease. The source material was peripheral blood. The V gene is TRBV5-4, the J gene TRBJ1-2, with 11 bases fitting TRBD1. The DNA for the CDR3 is TGTGCCAGCAGCTTCGGACAGGGGGCGGAAGGTGGCTACACCTTC. Its translation is CASSFGQGAEGGYTF.